This T cell receptor (beta chain) is drawn from a study of shared clonotypes between healthy human individuals. Study-wide findings and caveats: Clonotypes not shared had lower generation probabilities than those common to all four donors.

Profiled with immunoSEQ multiplex PCR; TCRdb holds only in-frame clones, not every one. The profile shows approximately 1,500,000 clones, approximately 98% of them singletons. Details on this clone: Its specificity is not known.

Looked up from germline, CDR1 is GTSNPN and CDR2 is SVGIG (reference sequence). There are 13 residues in the CDR3. Between the trimmed V and J ends, which lost 2 bases and 4 bases, there was a span of 9 bases. The chain couples TRBV30 to TRBJ1-5; D is possibly TRBD1 (6 bases). The specimen sequenced was naive CD4+ T cells sorted from blood. As for subset: CD45RA+ positively selected. The source of this sequence is a man between 25 and 39 years old in good health. This CDR3 reads CAWSKQGNQPQHF. In nucleotides, the CDR3 is TGTGCCTGGAGTAAACAGGGTAATCAGCCCCAGCATTTT.